What follows describes a single T cell receptor beta chain. Its antigen is not identified. The sample comes from a study of CD8+ T cells in alopecia areata. Study background: Dosing spanned 6 to 18 months on tofacitinib, then 6 months off drug.

The V end was cut by 4 bases, the J end by 5 bases, with 20 bases between. This CDR3 region has 16 residues. Germline values: CDR1 GTSNPN, CDR2 SVGIG (reference sequence). cDNA reverse transcribed from extracted RNA served as the sequencing template. Profiling relied on immunoSEQ multiplex PCR, and the TCRdb table lists in-frame clones only, not all of them. Here the sample spans a few hundred thousand clones, approximately 57% being singletons. Indicated treatment: oral pan-JAK inhibitor, 5-10 mg twice daily. Researchers gathered lesional scalp punch biopsies and peripheral blood from patients with alopecia areata. Findings of the study overall: Relative to normal scalp, lesional scalp, especially alopecia totalis/universalis, showed higher clonality. Scalp clonality and expanded CD8+ clones among the top 100 fell significantly with tofacitinib.

This clonotype was sampled from a human donor with alopecia areata. The input for sequencing was CD4+ T cells sorted from blood, taken at week 4, from a patient treated with tofacitinib. The chain links TRBV30 to TRBJ2-2; no clear D. DNA for the CDR3: TGTGCCTGGAAGGGCGGATCCCTCCTAGGGACCGGGGAGCTGTTTTTT. As protein: CAWKGGSLLGTGELFF.